The present entry profiles one TCR beta chain with its context. Specified treatment: roughly 20 received Ad26.COV2.S at low or high dose, single or two shots; about 5 received placebo; per-sample allocation not given. Each sample was drawn 63 days after the first injection (of vaccine or placebo). The entry originates in a study of Ad26.COV2.S vaccination and SARS-CoV-2 variants. Libraries were prepared by immunoSEQ multiplex PCR; TCRdb keeps only in-frame clonotypes and omits some of them. The sample includes more than 300,000 clones, about 86% of them seen just once. The receptor was derived from a person between 18 and 65 years old who received the Ad26.COV2.S COVID-19 vaccine or a placebo. The source was peripheral blood, collected in a trial of Ad26.COV2.S vaccine versus placebo.

This CDR3 reads CASSLGSDSPLHF. CDR3 sequence (DNA): TGTGCCAGCAGCCTGGGTTCGGATTCACCCCTCCACTTT. The genes are TRBV4-2 and TRBJ1-6; D is unresolved. CDR1 and CDR2 (germline): LGHNA, YNFKEQ. The CDR3 length is 13 residues. V lost 4 bases and J lost 8, with 9 bases in between.